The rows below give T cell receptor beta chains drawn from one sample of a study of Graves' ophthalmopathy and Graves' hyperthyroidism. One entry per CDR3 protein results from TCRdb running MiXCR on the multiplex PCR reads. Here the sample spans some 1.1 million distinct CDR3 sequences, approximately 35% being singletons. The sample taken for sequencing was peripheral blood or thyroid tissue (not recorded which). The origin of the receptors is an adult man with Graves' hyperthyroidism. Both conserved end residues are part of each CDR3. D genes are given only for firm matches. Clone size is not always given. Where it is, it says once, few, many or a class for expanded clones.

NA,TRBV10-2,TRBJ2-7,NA,TGCGCCAGCGTGGATCAGGGAGACGAGCAGTACTTC,CASVDQGDEQYF
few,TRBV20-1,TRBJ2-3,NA,TGCAGTGCTATCTGGGCGGTTACAGATACGCAGTATTTT,CSAIWAVTDTQYF
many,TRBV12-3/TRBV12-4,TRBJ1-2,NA,TGTGCCAGCAGTTGGGGGTTGGGGGGAATGAAAGGCTACACCTTC,CASSWGLGGMKGYTF
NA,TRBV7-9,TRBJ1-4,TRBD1,TGTGCCAGCAGCTTGGATGCCGGGACAGAACTACTGTTTTTT,CASSLDAGTELLFF
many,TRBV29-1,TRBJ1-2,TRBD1,TGCAGCGTCGTGACAGGGAATAACTATGGCTACACCTTC,CSVVTGNNYGYTF
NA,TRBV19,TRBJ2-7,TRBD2,TGTGCCAGTAGTTCCCCTTCGACTAGCGGGAGGACTGAACACAAGTACGAGCAGTACTTC,CASSSPSTSGRTEHKYEQYF
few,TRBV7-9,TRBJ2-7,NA,TGTGCCAGCAGCCTCAATTCAGGCATCTCCTACGAGCAGTACTTC,CASSLNSGISYEQYF
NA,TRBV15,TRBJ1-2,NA,TGTGCCACCAGCAGAGATTCGACGATGGTAGACTATGGCTACACCTTC,CATSRDSTMVDYGYTF
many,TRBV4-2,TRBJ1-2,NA,TGTGCCAGCAGCCAAAGCCGCAACCACTATGGCTACACCTTC,CASSQSRNHYGYTF
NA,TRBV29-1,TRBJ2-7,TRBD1,TGCAGCGTTGAAGATCGTGCGGGCGGGACAGGGGCATACGAGCAGTACTTC,CSVEDRAGGTGAYEQYF
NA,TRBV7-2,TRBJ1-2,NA,TGTGCCAGCAGCTTAGGCGATAATCGTTACACCTTC,CASSLGDNRYTF
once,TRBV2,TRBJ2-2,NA,TGTGCCAGCATTTCGCGGGTGAACACCGGGAAGCTGTTTTTT,CASISRVNTGKLFF
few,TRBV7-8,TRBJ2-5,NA,TGTGCCAGCAGCTTACTACCCCGACAGGACCCGAGGGGAGAGACCCAGTACTTC,CASSLLPRQDPRGETQYF
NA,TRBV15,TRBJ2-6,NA,TGTGCCACCAGCAGAGGTGAAGGGAGAACCTACGTCCTGACTTTC,CATSRGEGRTYVLTF
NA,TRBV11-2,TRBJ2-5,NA,TGTGCCAGCACCCCCTTAGGGGATCAGCCCCAGTACTTC,CASTPLGDQPQYF
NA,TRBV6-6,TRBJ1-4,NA,TGTGCCAGCATCAGGAAAGGGGGAGCAACAACTAATGAAAAACTGTTTTTT,CASIRKGGATTNEKLFF
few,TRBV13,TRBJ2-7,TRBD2,TGTGCCAGCAGCTTAGACGGTGGGGGGGTCCCCTACGAGCAGTACTTC,CASSLDGGGVPYEQYF
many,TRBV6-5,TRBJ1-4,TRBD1,TGTGCCAGCAGTTACACGGGACAGGCAAATGAAAAACTGTTTTTT,CASSYTGQANEKLFF
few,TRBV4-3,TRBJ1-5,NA,TGCGCCAGCAGCCAAGAGCCCCCAGGGTCCGGTCAGCCCCAGCATTTT,CASSQEPPGSGQPQHF
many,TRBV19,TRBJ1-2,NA,TGTGCCAGTAGACCCGGGACACAGGCCAACTATGGCTACACCTTC,CASRPGTQANYGYTF
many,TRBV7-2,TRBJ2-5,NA,TGTGCCAGCAGCCCGGGACGTGGGCCCCAAGAGACCCAGTACTTC,CASSPGRGPQETQYF
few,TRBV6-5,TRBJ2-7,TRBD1,TGTGCCAGCAGCCGGGACAGGTGGATCGACGAGCAGTACTTC,CASSRDRWIDEQYF
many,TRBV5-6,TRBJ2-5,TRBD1,TGTGCCAGCAGCTCGCCCAACGCCTTGGACAGGGGCGCCGATACCCAGTACTTC,CASSSPNALDRGADTQYF
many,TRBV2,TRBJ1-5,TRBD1,TGTGCCAGCAGTGAAAGGGACAGGGTTGAGCCCCAGCATTTT,CASSERDRVEPQHF
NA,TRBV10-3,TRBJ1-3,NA,TGTGCCATCAGTTCTGGGGCCGCGTTTGGGAACACCATATATTTT,CAISSGAAFGNTIYF
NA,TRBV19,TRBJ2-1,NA,TGTGCCAGTAGTATAGGAGGGGGAGAGCAGTTCTTC,CASSIGGGEQFF
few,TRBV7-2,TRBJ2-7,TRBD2,TGTGCCAGCAGCCTCGTTAGCGGGAGTAACGACGAGCAGTACTTC,CASSLVSGSNDEQYF
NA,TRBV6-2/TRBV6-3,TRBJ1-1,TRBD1,TGTGCCAGCAGGCCGGGACAGGGAGTCCCAGCTTTCTTT,CASRPGQGVPAFF
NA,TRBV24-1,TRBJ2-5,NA,TGTGCCACCAGTGATGACCGGACCCAGTACTTC,CATSDDRTQYF
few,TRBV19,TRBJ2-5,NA,TGTGCCAGTAGTATAGTTGCCGGGACCGAAGAGACCCAGTACTTC,CASSIVAGTEETQYF
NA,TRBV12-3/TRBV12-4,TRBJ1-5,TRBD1,TGTGCCAGCAGTTTTGTCAGGGGGCACGAGACCCAGCATTTT,CASSFVRGHETQHF
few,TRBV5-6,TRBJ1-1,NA,TGTGCCAGCAGCTTTTGGGTAACTACGTTCGCTGAAGCTTTCTTT,CASSFWVTTFAEAFF
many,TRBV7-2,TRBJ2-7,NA,TGTGCCAGCAGCGGACGGAGAGCCTACGAGCAGTACTTC,CASSGRRAYEQYF
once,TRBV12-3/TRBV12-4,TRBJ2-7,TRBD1,TGTGCCAGCAGTCTTTCGACAGGGGGCTACGAGCAGTACTTC,CASSLSTGGYEQYF
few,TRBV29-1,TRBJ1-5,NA,TGCAGCGCAAGTGACGGGTTTCAGCCCCAGCATTTT,CSASDGFQPQHF
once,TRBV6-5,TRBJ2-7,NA,TGTGCCAGCAGAGAAGACGCAGGGAGCTCCTACGAGCAGTACTTC,CASREDAGSSYEQYF
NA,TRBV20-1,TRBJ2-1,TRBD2,TGCAGTGCTACCCACCCTAGGACTAGCGGGCCAAACAATGAGCAGTTCTTC,CSATHPRTSGPNNEQFF
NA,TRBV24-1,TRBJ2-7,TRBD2,TGTGCCACCAGTGATTTCCTGACTAGCAGCGGCTACGAGCAGTACTTC,CATSDFLTSSGYEQYF
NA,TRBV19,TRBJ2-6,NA,TGTGCCAGTAGTCCACGGGCCAACGTCCTGACTTTC,CASSPRANVLTF
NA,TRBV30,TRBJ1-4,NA,TGTGCCCTGGAGACAGACGGTGAAAAACTGTTTTTT,CALETDGEKLFF
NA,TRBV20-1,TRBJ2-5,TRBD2,TGCAGTGCGCGGGACAATAGCGGGAGCTTGGAGACCCAGTACTTC,CSARDNSGSLETQYF
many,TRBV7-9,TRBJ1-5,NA,TGTGCCAGCAGCGATCATAGCAATCAGCCCCAGCATTTT,CASSDHSNQPQHF
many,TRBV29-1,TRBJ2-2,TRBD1,TGCAGCGCCGTGGACAGGGCCACCGGGGAGCTGTTTTTT,CSAVDRATGELFF
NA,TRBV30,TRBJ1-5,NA,TGTGCCTGGAGTGAGGTGGGTCAGCCCGAGCATTTT,CAWSEVGQPEHF
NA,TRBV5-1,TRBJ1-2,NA,TGCGCCAGCAGCTTGGCACCCGGGGGGTATGGTGGCTACACCTTC,CASSLAPGGYGGYTF
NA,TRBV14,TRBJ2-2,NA,TGTGCCAGCAGCCAGCAGGGGTGGACCGGGGAGCTGTTTTTT,CASSQQGWTGELFF
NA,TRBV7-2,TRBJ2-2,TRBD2,TGTGCCAGCAGCTTAGACGGGAGGAGGACCGGGGAGCTGTTTTTT,CASSLDGRRTGELFF
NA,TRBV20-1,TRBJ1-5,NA,TGCAGTGCTTCGGACGGACCTCAGCCCCAGCATTTT,CSASDGPQPQHF
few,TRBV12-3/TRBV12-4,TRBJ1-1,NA,TGTGCCAGCAGTCCCCGGGGTGAGGATGAAGCTTTCTTT,CASSPRGEDEAFF
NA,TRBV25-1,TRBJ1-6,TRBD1,TGTGCCAGCAGTGCTAGCGCGGGACAGGGTGTTAGGTCACCCCTCCACTTT,CASSASAGQGVRSPLHF